In this sample, the clone carrying this T cell receptor beta chain turned up a few times. Antigen: not known. Within the sample, other DNA sequences also encode this same CDR3. Since all of the isolated RNA was reverse transcribed, expressed TCRB transcripts were what got sequenced. This table comes from immunoSEQ multiplex PCR, and its TCRdb copy is limited to in-frame clones, with some not included. There are about 140,000 clones in the sample; about an eighth occur only once, and 1% to 1.5% lies in the top ten. V lost 0 bases and J 7 bases, leaving 8 bases between the germline ends. From germline, CDR1 is SGDLS and CDR2 YYNGEE. The CDR3 is 13 residues long. Every single donor gave one heparinised blood draw, and these averaged about 120 mL. This entry is derived from a study of beta chain features in type 1 diabetes. Study-wide points: A moderate, significant TCRB CDR3 shortening appeared in type 1 diabetes across four CD4+ subsets. Here, the possible influence of HLA type (on TCRB rearrangement) remained unresolved.

This clonotype originated in a young man with type 1 diabetes. V is TRBV9 and J is TRBJ1-5, with D hard to call. What was sequenced was central memory CD4+ T cells from blood. In DNA form, the CDR3 reads TGTGCCAGCAGCGTAGTGGAAGGGCAGCCCCAGCATTTT. Translation gives CASSVVEGQPQHF. The complete variable domain, with remaining parts taken from reference TRBV9 and TRBJ1-5, reads DSGVTQTPKHLITATGQRVTLRCSPRSGDLSVYWYQQSLDQGLQFLIQYYNGEERAKGNILERFSAQQFPDLHSELNLSSLELGDSALYFCASSVVEGQPQHFGDGTRLSIL.